Below, one T cell receptor (beta chain) is given with its context. Its antigen is as yet unknown. The cDNA had a unique molecular identifier and a template-switch universal primer site. TCRdb reprocessed the 5' RACE reads with MiXCR, giving one entry per CDR3 protein. Of around 670,000 distinct CDR3 sequences detected, 5.5% to 6.5% appear once; the ten largest clones hold 1.5% to 2%. CDR3 length: 13 residues. The V gene's germline CDR1 is LNHNV and CDR2 YYDKDF (reference sequence). Trimming removed 3 bases at V and 3 bases at J, with 5 bases between. This specimen belongs to a study of identical twins. Overall study findings and caveats: Conclusions came from cross-sectional statistical analysis, not from following the same donors. Out-of-frame alpha sequences shared between twins exhibited an excess of low generation probability. Out-of-frame beta chain sequences displayed weaker excess sharing between twins.

Material: naive T cells sorted from blood. The chain is built from TRBV15 and TRBJ2-2; D gene ambiguous. This TCR was recovered from a man aged 18 to 30 in good health. This CDR3 is CATSSYYTGELFF. CDR3 DNA sequence: TGTGCCACCAGCAGTTATTACACCGGGGAGCTGTTTTTT.